Detailed here is one T cell receptor beta chain. TCRdb keeps only in-frame clones here, not all; method: immunoSEQ multiplex PCR. The sample carries under 500,000 clones, 85% to 90% recorded once. CDR3 length equals 16 residues. The junction had 6 bases not matched to a gene; V was cut back by 0 bases and J by 4 bases. CDR1 and CDR2 (germline): MNHEY, SVGAGI. The source of the sample is a study of blood T cell repertoires in COVID-19. The TCR comes from a young man who had recovered from COVID-19. Sequenced sample: PBMCs or T cells enriched from blood (not recorded which). This rearrangement joins TRBV6-5 to TRBJ2-3; 8 nucleotides line up with TRBD2. The CDR3 nucleotides read TGTGCCAGCAGTTACTCTCCCGGGAGGGTGGCAGATACGCAGTATTTT. Protein: CASSYSPGRVADTQYF.